A selection of T cell receptor beta chains follows, all from one sample in a study of T-cell reconstitution after alpha-beta-depleted transplantation in children. TCRdb reanalysed the PCR reads using MiXCR and keeps one entry per CDR3 protein. This table holds approximately 1,000,000 distinct CDR3 sequences, 25% to 30% found once. Sequences were derived from PBMCs, mostly from graft donor cells, sampled 360 days after TCRalphabeta/CD19-depleted stem cell transplant. The receptors come from a boy in the first two years of life who had a stem cell transplant for SCID, so the T cells may come from the graft donor. The conserved cysteine and the conserved F or W are not part of the CDR3 here. Each record gives: J gene, V gene, clone size, CDR3 protein. Clone size appears in some rows only: once, few, many, or a class for an expanded clone.

TRBJ2-1 | TRBV2 | few | ASSVPGLAISYNEQF
TRBJ2-2 | TRBV5-8 | - | ASSFQDTNTGELF
TRBJ2-5 | TRBV20-1 | few | SARNLPYQETQY
TRBJ2-3 | TRBV29-1 | - | SVDPQGLGTDTQY
TRBJ1-5 | TRBV20-1 | - | SARGQGPQH
TRBJ1-5 | TRBV10-3 | - | AINSGLLQPQH
TRBJ2-7 | TRBV5-1 | few | ASSSRDPAYEQY
TRBJ2-7 | TRBV20-1 | - | SARDLPSEQY
TRBJ2-3 | TRBV5-1 | few | ASSLAVGVTSTDTQY
TRBJ2-1 | TRBV5-6 | few | ASSLYMSPYNEQF
TRBJ2-7 | TRBV10-3 | - | AISAVGRYEQY
TRBJ1-4 | TRBV7-6 | - | ASSLGGTREGKLF
TRBJ2-1 | TRBV20-1 | few | SAPGGPLGNEQF
TRBJ1-1 | TRBV12-3/TRBV12-4 | - | ASSSGGRRNTEAF